The present T cell receptor beta chain was sequenced within a study of identical twins. This clonotype appeared a few times. No antigen is known for it. Trimming removed 2 bases at V and 4 bases at J, with 15 bases between. There are 15 residues in the CDR3. Germline V CDR1 and CDR2: MNHEY, SMNVEV (reference sequence). TCRdb processed the 5' RACE reads anew with MiXCR; each CDR3 protein has one entry. This table holds approximately 190,000 distinct CDR3 sequences, more than 15% found once. The study's findings and limits: There is a chance that invariant MAIT and iNKT cells partially muddied zero-insertion analyses.

These records were also assigned to another study, of T cells expressing NK-cell markers.

The TCR was taken from a woman in her late teens or twenties in good health. This rearrangement joins TRBV27 to TRBJ2-7; perhaps TRBD2 as D (5 bases). Material: CD8+ T cells sorted from blood. CDR3 sequence: CASSLGRRVTYEQYF. In DNA, the CDR3 is TGTGCCAGCAGTTTAGGGCGGCGGGTGACATACGAGCAGTACTTC.